This T cell receptor beta chain was observed in a study of shared clonotypes between healthy human individuals. Note on this clone: Its antigen remains unidentified.

V lost 5 bases and J lost 6, with 17 bases in between. From germline, CDR1 is SGHVS and CDR2 FNYEAQ. This CDR3 region has 14 residues. Study-level results: Among donors, sharing of clonotypes was expected to be affected by sequencing depth. Of the naive CD4 clonotypes, about 5.4% were shared across a handful of donors.

TCRdb's table, derived via immunoSEQ multiplex PCR, lists solely in-frame clones and lacks some. The sample has about 380,000 clones, about 97% seen once. The material sequenced was memory CD8+ T cells sorted from blood. Indicated subset: CD45RO+ cells pooled with CCR7-negative TemRA cells. The chain joins TRBV7-6 to TRBJ2-7, with a tentative D call TRBD1 (6 bases). The source is a young man in good health. The CDR3 DNA reads TGTGCCAGCAGCCGATTCCCCGGGACAAGCGAGCAGTACTTC. This gives the protein CASSRFPGTSEQYF.